The 16 T cell receptor beta chains in this list originate from one sample, sequenced in a study of T cells in women clearing cervical HPV infection. The table came from immunoSEQ multiplex PCR; TCRdb's copy has only in-frame clones and leaves some out. The sample totals about 30,000 clones. The sequenced material came from blood buffy coat. Every receptor here comes from a woman between 18 and 69 years old with a cervical HPV16 infection that either progressed to CIN3+ or cleared (not recorded which).

As regards this clone: The CDR3 goes on 3 residues after the read ends, and that part is filled in from the germline J gene. This chain links TRBV4-1 with TRBJ2-3; 12 nucleotides agree with TRBD2. CDR1 is MGHRA and CDR2 is YSYEKL in the germline V gene. CDR3 length: 17 amino acids. Trimming at V came to 2 bases and at J to 6 bases, leaving 9 bases not matched to a gene. CDR3 residues: CASSQWVGLAGFDTQYF. The sequenced part of the CDR3 DNA is TGCGCCAGCAGCCAATGGGTGGGACTAGCGGGCTTCGATACG.

Here the CDR3 reads CASSGQEGRNTEAFF. The CDR3 DNA, read in part, is TGTGCCAGCAGCGGGCAGGAAGGCCGGAACACTGAA. The gene calls are TRBV13 and TRBJ1-1; D not resolved. Sequencing ends 3 residues short of the CDR3 end; the germline J gene provides the rest. The V gene lost 5 bases and the J gene lost 1 base, with 14 bases spanning the gap. In germline, CDR1 is PRHDT, CDR2 FYEKMQ (reference sequence). This CDR3 region has 15 residues.

As concerns this clone: The read ends 3 residues before the CDR3 terminus; that terminus is restored from the germline J gene. V gene TRBV18 combines with J gene TRBJ2-5; 7 nucleotides agree with TRBD1. This CDR3 comprises 14 residues. V shed 4 bases, J shed 3 bases, and the junction held 5 bases outside the gene matches. Germline-derived CDR1 and CDR2 are KGHSH and LQKENI. CDR3 bases read: TGTGCCAGCTCACTGAGACAGGGCGAAGAGACC. Its translation is CASSLRQGEET. The full CDR3 protein reads CASSLRQGEETQYF.

The CDR3: CASSQAAGGLGTGELFF. Incomplete CDR3 DNA: TGTGCCAGCAGCCAAGCGGCGGGGGGGCTCGGCACCGGGGAG. The V and J genes are TRBV14 and TRBJ2-2, with 9 bases aligning to TRBD2. The CDR3 goes on 3 residues after the read ends, and that part is filled in from the germline J gene. There are 17 residues in the CDR3. CDR1 and CDR2 (germline): SGHDN, FVKESK. Trimming at V came to 1 base and at J to 4 bases, leaving 7 bases not matched to a gene.

A word on this clone: The CDR3 end lies 3 residues beyond the end of the read and is filled in from the germline J gene. This rearrangement joins TRBV13 to TRBJ1-6; a possible D gene is TRBD1 (5 bases). CDR1 PRHDT and CDR2 FYEKMQ come from the germline V gene (reference sequence). Trimming removed 1 base at V and 8 bases at J, with 15 bases between. This CDR3 spans 16 amino acids. This CDR3 reads CASSLVEDTGDSPLHF. The sequenced part of the CDR3 DNA is TGTGCCAGCAGCTTAGTAGAGGACACCGGCGATTCACCC.

On this clone: Sequencing ends 3 residues short of the CDR3 end; the germline J gene provides the rest. The chain recombines TRBV20-1 with TRBJ2-4; 9 nucleotides match TRBD1. CDR1 and CDR2 from the germline V gene are DFQATT and SNEGSKA (reference sequence). The CDR3 length is 14 residues. J gave up 6 bases and V 4 bases, and 7 bases lay outside the gene matches. This chain's CDR3 is CSAMSGQGANIQYF. The sequenced CDR3 bases are TGCAGTGCTATGTCGGGACAGGGCGCAAACATT.

Regarding this clone: The read comes to an end 3 residues before the CDR3 does, leaving the germline J gene to fill in the end. The genes are TRBV5-1 and TRBJ2-1; no firm D call. Per the germline V gene, CDR1 is SGHRS and CDR2 is YFSETQ. This CDR3 has 11 residues. V was cut by 1 base and J by 8 bases, with 4 bases left in between. CDR3: CASSLTDEQFF. The part of the CDR3 DNA that was read is TGCGCCAGCAGCTTGACGGATGAG. Together with reference TRBV5-1 and TRBJ2-1, the CDR3 gives the full variable domain: KAGVTQTPRYLIKTRGQQVTLSCSPISGHRSVSWYQQTPGQGLQFLFEYFSETQRNKGNFPGRFSGRQFSNSRSEMNVSTLELGDSALYLCASSLTDEQFFGPGTRLTVL.

Worth noting for this clone: The read falls 3 residues short of the CDR3 end, and the missing part is taken from the germline J gene. The V call is TRBV5-6, the J call TRBJ1-5; weak D call: TRBD1 (5 bases). The CDR3 contains 15 residues. From germline, CDR1 is SGHDT and CDR2 YYEEEE. V was trimmed by 6 bases and J by 0 bases, leaving 13 bases between them. The CDR3 bases that were read are TGTGCCAGCACCGACAGCTACGATAGCAATCAGCCC. Residues: CASTDSYDSNQP. The whole CDR3 sequence reads CASTDSYDSNQPQHF.

For this clone: The missing CDR3 end, 3 residues past where the read stops, is filled in from the germline J gene. This sequence joins TRBV12-3 or TRBV12-4 and TRBJ2-3; TRBD1 aligns across 10 bases. V shed 8 bases and J 3 bases; nucleotides not matched to a gene: 5. The CDR3 covers 14 residues. CDR3 in amino acids: CASRRDRGTDTQYF. The covered CDR3 bases are TGTGCCAGCCGCCGGGACAGGGGAACAGATACG.

The covered CDR3 bases are TGCGCCAGCAGCTTGGGGACAGGGGATAAGTATGGC. Residues: CASSLGTGDKYG. The complete CDR3 protein is CASSLGTGDKYGYTF. J is TRBJ1-2 and V is TRBV5-1; TRBD1 aligns across 9 bases. The sequence runs out 3 residues before the end of the CDR3; the remainder is reconstructed from the germline J gene. The CDR3 is made up of 15 amino acids. Germline lookup yields CDR1 SGHRS and CDR2 YFSETQ. The junction had 5 bases not matched to a gene; V was cut back by 0 bases and J by 5 bases.

On this clone itself: Read coverage stops 3 residues before the CDR3 terminus; the germline J gene supplies the remainder. V is TRBV5-1 and J is TRBJ2-2, with TRBD2 identical over 7 bases. The CDR3 consists of 16 residues. The trim removed 1 base at V and 5 bases at J, leaving 8 bases unmatched. Germline loops: CDR1 SGHRS, CDR2 YFSETQ. Incomplete CDR3 DNA: TGCGCCAGCAGCTTGATGGCTAGCGGAGCTACCGGGGAG. It is translated as CASSLMASGATGE. In full, the CDR3 reads CASSLMASGATGELFF.

Concerning this clone: The CDR3 end lies 3 residues beyond the end of the read and is filled in from the germline J gene. The chain employs TRBV7-7 and TRBJ2-1, with a possible D match to TRBD1 (5 bases). The CDR3 runs 12 residues. The ends were cut back, 6 bases at V and 9 bases at J, with 12 bases in the middle. Germline lookup yields CDR1 SSHAT and CDR2 FNYEAQ (reference sequence). The CDR3 here is CASSDERGEQFF. The CDR3 DNA, read in part, is TGTGCCAGCAGTGACGAAAGGGGTGAG.

In regard to this clone: The read finishes 3 residues shy of the CDR3 end, and the germline J gene is used to complete it. The rearrangement uses TRBV5-4 and TRBJ1-1; D remains ambiguous. Between the trimmed V and J ends, which lost 2 bases and 1 base, there was a span of 9 bases. The CDR3 length is 14 residues. Germline V CDR1 and CDR2: SGHNT, YYREEE (reference sequence). Here the CDR3 reads CASSFWHRNTEAFF. The sequenced CDR3 bases are TGTGCCAGCAGCTTCTGGCACAGGAACACTGAA.

With regard to this clone: The CDR3 goes on 3 residues after the read ends, and that part is filled in from the germline J gene. This chain links TRBV18 with TRBJ2-2; possibly TRBD1 for D (5 bases). Germline CDR1 reads KGHSH; CDR2 reads LQKENI. The CDR3 spans 15 residues. V lost 2 bases to trimming and J lost 1 base, with 8 bases between them. The part of the CDR3 DNA that was read is TGTGCCAGCTCACCAGCAGGGCGGAACACCGGGGAG. Its protein product is CASSPAGRNTGE. The entire CDR3 protein reads CASSPAGRNTGELFF.

On this clone itself: Read sequence stops 3 residues before the CDR3 end, and the germline J gene provides the missing end. The chain combines TRBV12-3 or TRBV12-4 with TRBJ1-5; D is uncertain. The V end was cut by 3 bases, the J end by 3 bases, with 12 bases between. The CDR3 runs to 15 residues. Incomplete CDR3 DNA: TGTGCCAGCAGTTTCAAAGCCCTCGACAATCAGCCC. Its protein is CASSFKALDNQP. The whole CDR3 is CASSFKALDNQPQHF.

Turning to this clone: The CDR3 end falls 3 residues outside the read, so it is completed with the germline J gene. The chain joins TRBV2 to TRBJ2-7; D possibly corresponds to TRBD1 (6 bases). Germline values: CDR1 SNHLY, CDR2 FYNNEI. This CDR3 has 13 residues. The V end was cut by 7 bases, the J end by 2 bases, with 12 bases between. The DNA read from the CDR3 is TGTGCCAGCAACGCCAGGGGTACCTACGAG. Encoded protein: CASNARGTYE. The CDR3 in its entirety is CASNARGTYEQYF.